This T cell receptor beta chain originates from a study of breast tumors, draining lymph nodes, adjacent tissues. Overall study results and limits: Tumor repertoires ranked between lymph nodes and nontumor tissue in diversity, with V and J gene preferences.

TCRdb independently ran MiXCR on the multiplex PCR reads; one entry per CDR3 protein. This sample has about 170,000 distinct CDR3 sequences, with roughly a third found just once. Axillary draining lymph nodes of breast cancer patients supplied the node samples. V lost 6 bases and J lost 4; bases outside the gene matches: 8. This CDR3 has 15 amino acids. This clonotype was recorded at least ten times. The antigen remains unidentified. The receptor's source is a female donor with breast cancer. Some clones in this sample may be carry-over from other donors' samples. The chain has TRBV12-3 or TRBV12-4 and TRBJ1-4; 7 bases map to TRBD1. The source material was axillary lymph node tissue. The CDR3 loop is CASRSDRDYNEKLFF. DNA for the CDR3: TGTGCCAGCAGATCCGACAGGGATTATAATGAAAAACTGTTTTTT.